The 32 T cell receptor beta chains below come from one sample, sequenced in a study of OX40 agonist ivuxolimab in advanced cancers. Only in-frame clones appear in the TCRdb table, and some are missing; sequencing was by immunoSEQ multiplex PCR. Altogether tens of thousands of clones are present, 70% to 90% being singletons, with the ten largest covering about 3.8%. Sequencing used CD4+ or CD8+ T cells sorted from blood, obtained in a trial of the OX40 agonist ivuxolimab. The receptors originated from an adult with an advanced solid tumor such as melanoma, head and neck, liver or kidney cancer.

This clone has only one observation. The CDR3 spells CASTPERQTYGYTF. DNA for the CDR3: TGTGCCAGCACCCCCGAGAGACAGACCTATGGCTACACCTTC. The chain employs TRBV5-4 and TRBJ1-2, with D tentatively TRBD1 (5 bases). V lost 6 bases to trimming and J lost 4 bases, with 16 bases between them. The CDR3 is made up of 14 amino acids. Germline-derived CDR1 and CDR2 are SGHNT and YYREEE (reference sequence).

This chain uses TRBV6-5 with TRBJ1-2, with D hard to call. The CDR3 runs 16 residues. Trimming pared 2 bases from V and 1 base from J, leaving 14 bases between. The germline CDR1 and CDR2 sequences are MNHEY and SVGAGI. The CDR3 spells CASSYQVNSGNYGYTF. Here the CDR3 DNA reads TGTGCCAGCAGTTACCAGGTAAACAGCGGTAACTATGGCTACACCTTC.

This chain links TRBV5-1 with TRBJ1-2; D call uncertain. V shed 0 bases and J shed 0 bases, with 12 bases lying between them. Germline CDR1 is SGHRS and CDR2 is YFSETQ. The CDR3 has 16 residues. CDR3 loop: CASSLGQGTANYGYTF. In DNA, the CDR3 is TGCGCCAGCAGCTTGGGTCAAGGTACTGCTAACTATGGCTACACCTTC.

The chain links TRBV2 to TRBJ2-2; either TRBD1 or TRBD2 may supply D (5 bases each). Germline V gene sequence: CDR1 SNHLY, CDR2 FYNNEI. The CDR3 runs to 13 residues. Deletions cut 5 bases from V and 4 bases from J, with 8 bases between. CDR3 in amino acids: CASSLRGTGELFF. DNA of the CDR3: TGTGCCAGCAGTTTGAGGGGCACCGGGGAGCTGTTTTTT.

This clone has a handful of counts. The genes are TRBV5-4 and TRBJ1-6, with 9 bases identical to TRBD1. The CDR3 runs 17 residues. Trimming removed 1 base from V and 10 bases from J; junction bases left unmatched: 12. The germline V gene encodes CDR1 SGHNT and CDR2 YYREEE (reference sequence). CDR3 sequence reads: CASSLRPLGQGESPLHF. The CDR3 DNA is TGTGCCAGCAGCTTGAGGCCCCTGGGACAGGGAGAGTCACCCCTCCACTTT.

The chain employs TRBV5-1 and TRBJ2-2; D perhaps matches TRBD1 (6 bases). V was cut by 4 bases and J by 2 bases, with 12 bases left in between. Germline CDR1 is SGHRS and CDR2 is YFSETQ. CDR3 length equals 15 residues. CDR3 amino acids: CASSLDSFNTGELFF. CDR3 DNA: TGCGCCAGCAGCCTGGACAGCTTTAACACCGGGGAGCTGTTTTTT.

This rearrangement joins TRBV15 to TRBJ2-1; D not resolved. Trimming removed 0 bases at V and 9 bases at J, with 9 bases between. The V gene's germline CDR1 is LNHNV and CDR2 YYDKDF (reference sequence). The CDR3 is 13 residues long. CDR3 sequence reads: CATSRDPGREQFF. CDR3 DNA: TGTGCCACCAGCAGAGATCCCGGGCGTGAGCAGTTCTTC.

CDR3 protein: CATSKIHRKETQYF. The CDR3 coding sequence is TGTGCCACCAGCAAAATTCACAGGAAAGAGACCCAGTACTTC. The J gene is TRBJ2-5, the V gene TRBV15; possible D gene TRBD1, 5 bases. CDR1 and CDR2 from the germline V gene are LNHNV and YYDKDF (reference sequence). V shed 4 bases and J shed 3 bases, with 12 bases lying between them. CDR3 size: 14 residues.

This clone was recorded only once. This chain connects TRBV19 to TRBJ1-1; tentatively, D is TRBD1 (6 bases). Trimming left V 5 bases short and J 3 bases short, with 13 bases between. This CDR3 is built from 14 residues. Germline V gene sequence: CDR1 LNHDA, CDR2 SQIVND (reference sequence). The CDR3, as DNA: TGTGCCAGTAGTGGGGGGCTGGTTTACACTGAAGCTTTCTTT. Residues: CASSGGLVYTEAFF.

The chain recombines TRBV5-4 with TRBJ1-1, with D perhaps matching TRBD1 (5 bases). The CDR3 spans 12 residues. CDR1 and CDR2 (germline): SGHNT, YYREEE (reference sequence). The V end was cut by 1 base, the J end by 8 bases, with 9 bases between. The CDR3 loop reads CASSLFRGEAFF. The DNA of the CDR3 is TGTGCCAGCAGCTTGTTCCGGGGGGAAGCTTTCTTT.

The chain recombines TRBV18 with TRBJ1-4, with D uncertain. With 2 bases removed from V and 6 bases from J, the gap between germline ends came to 7 bases. The CDR3 has 13 amino acids. CDR1 is KGHSH, CDR2 LQKENI, per germline. Written as DNA, the CDR3 is TGTGCCAGCTCACCAAGAAGTGATGAAAAACTGTTTTTT. Protein: CASSPRSDEKLFF.

The chain recombines TRBV2 with TRBJ2-1, with D hard to call. Germline V gives CDR1 SNHLY, CDR2 FYNNEI. The CDR3 contains 11 residues. Trimming removed 6 bases from V and 15 bases from J, with 15 bases in between. The CDR3 bases are TGTGCCAGCAGAGTAGAATCGCGGCCGTTCTTC. It is translated as CASRVESRPFF. Based on the CDR3 plus reference TRBV2 and TRBJ2-1, the full variable domain is EPEVTQTPSHQVTQMGQEVILRCVPISNHLYFYWYRQILGQKVEFLVSFYNNEISEKSEIFDDQFSVERPDGSNFTLKIRSTKLEDSAMYFCASRVESRPFFGPGTRLTVL.

The rearrangement uses TRBV2 and TRBJ2-3, with D perhaps matching TRBD1 or TRBD2 (5 bases each). From germline, CDR1 is SNHLY and CDR2 FYNNEI. The CDR3 sequence is 12 residues long. Trimming removed 7 bases from V and 6 bases from J, with 11 bases in between. This CDR3 reads CASTRGEDTQYF. The CDR3 DNA follows: TGTGCCAGCACCCGAGGGGAGGATACGCAGTATTTT.

The chain couples TRBV6-5 to TRBJ1-2; 8 bases line up with TRBD1. The CDR3 loop spans 13 amino acids. Germline CDR1 is MNHEY and CDR2 is SVGAGI. The V gene end was trimmed by 7 bases and the J gene end by 3 bases; junction bases not matched to a gene: 4. CDR3 sequence (DNA): TGTGCCAGCACTCAGGGGGCTGACTATGGCTACACCTTC. It translates to CASTQGADYGYTF.

CDR3 DNA sequence: TGTGCCAGCAGCTATGAGAGTGCGGGGGGCTACGAGCAGTACTTC. The encoded protein is CASSYESAGGYEQYF. This chain links TRBV5-8 with TRBJ2-7, with TRBD2 identical over 8 bases. V shed 3 bases and J 3 bases; nucleotides not matched to a gene: 8. CDR3 size: 15 residues. Germline CDR1 and CDR2: SGHTS and YDEGEE.

The V and J genes are TRBV2 and TRBJ1-1; 12 bases are a match to TRBD1. Germline values: CDR1 SNHLY, CDR2 FYNNEI. This CDR3 contains 17 residues. V was pared by 7 bases and J by 5 bases, with 14 bases of the junction left unmatched. CDR3 sequence (DNA): TGTGCCAGCACCGGGACAGGGGGCTGGTATGGAGGTACTGAAGCTTTCTTT. Translating it yields CASTGTGGWYGGTEAFF.

The rearrangement links TRBV27 to TRBJ2-2; D may be TRBD1 or TRBD2 (5 bases each). CDR1 and CDR2 from the germline V gene are MNHEY and SMNVEV (reference sequence). V was pared by 3 bases and J by 4 bases, with 9 bases between. The CDR3 contains 14 residues. The CDR3 loop is CASSFEGFTGELFF. The CDR3 DNA sequence: TGTGCCAGCAGTTTTGAGGGGTTCACCGGGGAGCTGTTTTTT.

This sequence joins TRBV6-6 and TRBJ2-7; 7 positions agree with TRBD2. Trimming at V came to 8 bases and at J to 6 bases, leaving 7 bases not matched to a gene. This CDR3 has 12 amino acids. The germline CDR1 and CDR2 sequences are MNHNY and SVGAGI (reference sequence). The CDR3 region has the DNA TGTGCCAGCGTGGGGGGGACCCTCGAGCAGTACTTC. Its protein product is CASVGGTLEQYF.

The chain links TRBV6-4 to TRBJ1-1; no definite D call. This CDR3 has 14 residues. With 2 bases removed from V and 4 bases from J, the gap between germline ends came to 11 bases. Germline V gene sequence: CDR1 MRHNA, CDR2 SNTAGT. CDR3 loop: CASSDSSLGTEAFF. The CDR3 nucleotides are TGTGCCAGCAGTGACAGTAGCCTTGGCACTGAAGCTTTCTTT.

The chain employs TRBV4-1 and TRBJ1-1, with TRBD1 as a possible D gene (5 bases). The CDR3 has 16 amino acids. Germline loops: CDR1 MGHRA, CDR2 YSYEKL. V lost 3 bases to trimming and J lost 0 bases, with 14 bases between them. As DNA, the CDR3 is TGCGCCAGCAGCCAGGGGACCGATCCTGTGAACACTGAAGCTTTCTTT. Amino acids: CASSQGTDPVNTEAFF.

This clone has just one count. Mismatch with germline at one junction end may stem from a read error. Other DNA sequences of this sample code for an identical CDR3. This chain uses TRBV9 with TRBJ2-5; 8 bases align to TRBD2. CDR1 is SGDLS, CDR2 YYNGEE, per germline. CDR3 length: 15 amino acids. The CDR3 spells CASSVVGLAQETQYF. In DNA form, the CDR3 reads TGCGCCAGCAGCGTAGTAGGACTAGCCCAAGAGACCCAGTACTTC.

This chain links TRBV7-8 with TRBJ1-5; D call uncertain. The CDR3 length is 14 residues. Trimming stripped 5 bases from V and 5 bases from J, with 13 bases between. CDR1 is SGHVS and CDR2 is FQNEAQ in the germline V gene. Here the CDR3 reads CASSGGTGYQPQHF. The CDR3 DNA is TGTGCCAGCAGCGGCGGCACGGGTTATCAGCCCCAGCATTTT.

This clone has only one observation. The chain is built from TRBV11-3 and TRBJ1-1, with D tentatively TRBD1 (6 bases). CDR1 and CDR2 (germline): SGHNT, YENEEA. V dropped 0 bases and J dropped 1 base, with 6 bases sitting between them. This CDR3 comprises 14 residues. The CDR3 DNA is TGTGCCAGCAGCTTAGAGGGGGCGAACACTGAAGCTTTCTTT. It yields the protein CASSLEGANTEAFF.

The chain joins TRBV18 to TRBJ1-1; D uncertain. Trimming took off 2 bases at V and 2 bases at J, with 12 bases between the two ends. The length of the CDR3 is 15 residues. The germline V gene has CDR1 KGHSH and CDR2 LQKENI. CDR3 loop: CASSPMVRVNTEAFF. The DNA for the CDR3 is TGTGCCAGCTCACCAATGGTACGGGTCAACACTGAAGCTTTCTTT.

The chain couples TRBV7-3 to TRBJ1-1; D perhaps matches TRBD1 (5 bases). The V and J ends lost 4 bases and 2 bases respectively, with 14 bases between them. Looked up from germline, CDR1 is SGHTA and CDR2 is FQGTGA. The CDR3 consists of 15 residues. The CDR3 region is CASSSRGGVNTEAFF. The CDR3 DNA is TGTGCCAGCAGCTCCCGGGGAGGGGTAAACACTGAAGCTTTCTTT.

The chain joins TRBV7-8 to TRBJ1-5, with D possibly TRBD1 on 5 matching bases. This CDR3 is built from 16 residues. From germline, CDR1 is SGHVS and CDR2 FQNEAQ. With 1 base removed from V and 5 bases from J, the gap between germline ends came to 15 bases. This CDR3 reads CASSLVAQGGYQPQHF. The CDR3 region has the DNA TGTGCCAGCAGCTTAGTCGCTCAGGGAGGGTATCAGCCCCAGCATTTT.

This clone has just one count. This chain links TRBV4-3 with TRBJ1-5; a possible D gene is TRBD1 (6 bases). CDR3 length: 14 amino acids. Germline CDR1 is LGHNA and CDR2 is YSLEER. The ends were cut back, 3 bases at V and 2 bases at J, with 8 bases in the middle. The CDR3 coding sequence is TGCGCCAGCAGCCAGAGGACAGGCAATCAGCCCCAGCATTTT. Its translation is CASSQRTGNQPQHF.

The genes are TRBV6-5 and TRBJ1-5; possible D gene TRBD1, 6 bases. With 6 bases removed from V and 4 bases from J, the gap between germline ends came to 13 bases. This CDR3 has 14 amino acids. CDR1 and CDR2 from the germline V gene are MNHEY and SVGAGI. CDR3 nucleotide sequence: TGTGCCAGCAGCTATAACAGGGTGAATCAGCCCCAGCATTTT. It translates to CASSYNRVNQPQHF.

This clone was recorded only once. The J gene is TRBJ2-2, the V gene TRBV25-1; D is perhaps TRBD1 (6 bases). Per the germline V gene, CDR1 is MGHDK and CDR2 is SYGVNS. CDR3 size: 11 residues. CDR3 loop: CGRGGTGELFF. In DNA, the CDR3 is TGTGGCCGAGGGGGCACCGGGGAGCTGTTTTTT.

The chain employs TRBV5-6 and TRBJ1-1; a weak D match, TRBD1 (5 bases). Germline CDR1 is SGHDT and CDR2 is YYEEEE. V lost 4 bases to trimming and J lost 1 base, with 11 bases between them. This CDR3 region has 14 residues. This CDR3 reads CASSRDRRNTEAFF. CDR3 coding DNA: TGTGCCAGCAGCCGCGACAGAAGGAACACTGAAGCTTTCTTT.

CDR3 loop: CASSPTGGAAGELFF. In DNA form, the CDR3 reads TGCGCCAGCAGCCCGACAGGGGGCGCGGCCGGGGAGCTGTTTTTT. The V gene is TRBV4-3, the J gene TRBJ2-2, with 10 bases fitting TRBD1. J lost 6 bases, V lost 4 bases, and 5 bases had no gene match. The CDR3 has 15 residues. The germline V gene encodes CDR1 LGHNA and CDR2 YSLEER.

V gene TRBV7-9 combines with J gene TRBJ1-1; D uncertain. The CDR3 sequence is 12 residues long. V lost 3 bases and J 3 bases, leaving 5 bases between the germline ends. Germline-derived CDR1 and CDR2 are SEHNR and FQNEAQ (reference sequence). The CDR3 sequence is CASSFGDTEAFF. CDR3 nucleotides: TGTGCCAGCAGCTTTGGGGACACTGAAGCTTTCTTT.